This TCR beta chain derives from a study of CD8 T cells in ankylosing spondylitis (dated by TCRdb to 2016 to 2017). Context from the whole study: The study set out to find disease-linked TCR variants by profiling T cell receptor beta repertoires in ankylosing spondylitis patients and healthy donors. Samples of peripheral blood were taken, and for ankylosing spondylitis patients, synovial fluid was collected as well. The whole study cohort included some 100 healthy donors and 20 to 30 ankylosing spondylitis patients.

Sequencing was performed on an Illumina HiSeq 2500. Quantitative 5'-RACE with molecular barcodes was used to prepare TCR beta libraries. The authors processed their data as follows. Disease-linked TCR variants were identified with a new computational method built on a probabilistic model of VDJ rearrangement. TCRdb applied fastp at Q25 and MiXCR to the public reads, then kept only in-frame beta chains. Duplicate CDR3 protein sequences are folded into a single record with the most common DNA and genes. TCRdb, not the original authors, processed these V and J calls. Counted in this sample were about 260,000 distinct CDR3 sequences; roughly 20% of them appeared once. In total, the top ten clones hold 7.8% of the sample. Here is what the overall study found, with its caveats: Blood from ankylosing spondylitis patients appeared to be characterized by a TCR beta motif made up of several highly homologous amino acid variants. According to the report, matched synovial fluid samples from ankylosing spondylitis patients were significantly enriched for the disease-linked clones. Some motif variants were previously reported in synovial fluid and blood of reactive arthritis patients, suggesting common disease-initiation mechanisms. A CD8+ phenotype was shown by the disease-linked clones, which were found at relatively low frequencies in peripheral blood.

The cysteine opens and the phenylalanine closes a CDR3 of 14 amino acids. The entry retains the CDR3 DNA only, 42 bases that are in frame from base 1. The V end loses 2 bases and the J end loses 4 bases, and a stretch of 9 bases separates them. CDR1 and CDR2 are drawn from the germline V gene: ENHRY, SYGVKD. In its sample, this clonotype was seen many times. Its antigen is not yet known. Nothing much larger sits one base from this clone, and base qualities are not available. The receptor chain draws on TRBV10-3 and TRBJ2-4; perhaps TRBD2 is the D gene, with 5 bases matching. The sequencing sample was made of blood, either unsorted or a sorted T cell fraction (not recorded which). The sequence was obtained from a male donor with ankylosing spondylitis or in good health (not recorded which). The CDR3 reads CAISEPGEKNIQYF. DNA sequence: TGTGCCATCAGTGAGCCCGGGGAGAAAAACATTCAGTACTTC.